These 28 T cell receptor beta chains were sequenced from one sample in a study of early T cells in non-severe SARS-CoV-2 infection. TCRdb reprocessed the 5' RACE reads with MiXCR, giving one entry per CDR3 protein. This table has tens of thousands of distinct CDR3 sequences, approximately 14% appearing once. Sequenced: whole blood. The receptor source for this set is an adult who was a healthcare worker with PCR-confirmed SARS-CoV-2 infection or an uninfected control (not recorded which).

The chain recombines TRBV12-3 or TRBV12-4 with TRBJ1-5, with no clear D. This CDR3 spans 11 amino acids. V was cut by 8 bases and J by 4 bases, with 6 bases left in between. In nucleotides, the CDR3 is TGTGCCAGCGGACTGAATCAGCCCCAGCATTTT. It specifies CASGLNQPQHF.

The chain has TRBV28 and TRBJ2-1; possible D gene TRBD1, 5 bases. The length of the CDR3 is 16 residues. The germline CDR1 and CDR2 sequences are MDHEN and SYDVKM. The V gene lost 7 bases and the J gene lost 8 bases, with 24 bases spanning the gap. The CDR3 sequence: CASTLTTGPSLHEQFF. In DNA form, the CDR3 reads TGTGCCAGCACCCTAACCACAGGCCCCTCGCTCCATGAGCAGTTCTTC.

This clonotype was observed a handful of times. The chain uses TRBV7-9 and TRBJ1-2; D gene uncertain. CDR3 length: 11 amino acids. Germline CDR1 is SEHNR and CDR2 is FQNEAQ (reference sequence). With 5 bases removed from V and 6 bases from J, the gap between germline ends came to 7 bases. DNA of the CDR3: TGTGCCAGCAGCCCTACAGATGGCTACACCTTC. Protein sequence: CASSPTDGYTF.

This clonotype was detected ten times or more. CDR3 protein: CSARDQQTLLMNTEAFF. CDR3 bases: TGCAGTGCTAGAGATCAACAGACACTCCTCATGAACACTGAAGCTTTCTTT. The chain combines TRBV20-1 with TRBJ1-1, with D hard to call. Germline CDR1 is DFQATT and CDR2 is SNEGSKA (reference sequence). The ends were cut back, 0 bases at V and 0 bases at J, with 17 bases in the middle. The CDR3 loop spans 17 amino acids.

In this sample, this clonotype turned up a few times. The chain carries TRBV20-1 and TRBJ2-3; 11 bases are a match to TRBD1. Germline loops: CDR1 DFQATT, CDR2 SNEGSKA (reference sequence). V lost 0 bases to trimming and J lost 7 bases; unmatched junction nucleotides: 9. The CDR3 is 16 amino acids. For the CDR3, the DNA is TGCAGTGCTAGAGATCTAAGGACAGGGGGCGCATATACGCAGTATTTT. This codes for CSARDLRTGGAYTQYF.

This clonotype was recorded only once. CDR3 in amino acids: CSVGGLGATNEKLFF. The CDR3 DNA sequence: TGCAGCGTTGGGGGGCTGGGGGCAACTAATGAAAAACTGTTTTTT. V gene TRBV29-1 combines with J gene TRBJ1-4; D is perhaps TRBD1 (6 bases). Trimming stripped 4 bases from V and 0 bases from J, with 12 bases between. The CDR3 contains 15 residues. CDR1 is SQVTM and CDR2 is ANQGSEA in the germline V gene.

The gene calls are TRBV16 and TRBJ1-2; D gene ambiguous. Per the germline V gene, CDR1 is KGHSY and CDR2 is FQNENV. The CDR3 length is 13 residues. V shed 1 base and J shed 3 bases, with 6 bases lying between them. Here the CDR3 DNA reads TGTGCCAGCAGCCAATGGGAAGACTATGGCTACACCTTC. It is translated as CASSQWEDYGYTF.

This clonotype was seen a handful of times. The rearrangement uses TRBV12-3 or TRBV12-4 and TRBJ2-7; D possibly corresponds to TRBD2 (6 bases). V was pared by 5 bases and J by 5 bases, with 16 bases between. The CDR3 loop spans 14 amino acids. The CDR3 protein is CASSPEGFGDEQYF. The CDR3, as DNA: TGTGCCAGCAGTCCGGAGGGGTTTGGGGACGAGCAGTACTTC.

This clonotype was seen only a few times. The rearrangement uses TRBV28 and TRBJ2-7; D gene uncertain. The CDR3 length is 11 residues. Trimming removed 8 bases at V and 4 bases at J, with 9 bases between. Germline lookup yields CDR1 MDHEN and CDR2 SYDVKM. The CDR3 protein is CASQKSYEQYF. The CDR3 region has the DNA TGTGCCAGCCAGAAGAGTTACGAGCAGTACTTC. Together with reference TRBV28 and TRBJ2-7, the CDR3 gives the full variable domain: DVKVTQSSRYLVKRTGEKVFLECVQDMDHENMFWYRQDPGLGLRLIYFSYDVKMKEKGDIPEGYSVSREKKERFSLILESASTNQTSMYLCASQKSYEQYFGPGTRLTVT.

The V and J genes are TRBV6-6 and TRBJ2-7; 7 bases are a match to TRBD1. J lost 6 bases, V lost 6 bases, and 8 bases had no gene match. The CDR3 runs 13 residues. Germline V gene lookup returns CDR1 MNHNY and CDR2 SVGAGI (reference sequence). DNA for the CDR3: TGTGCCAGCAGCCGACAGGGTGGCTTCGAGCAGTACTTC. This encodes CASSRQGGFEQYF.

In this sample, this clonotype turned up a few times. The chain couples TRBV12-3 or TRBV12-4 to TRBJ2-1, with 11 bases that match TRBD2. The junction had 3 bases not matched to a gene; V was cut back by 4 bases and J by 7 bases. The CDR3 totals 14 residues. The CDR3 reads CASSSRLAGNEQFF. The CDR3 nucleotides read TGTGCCAGCAGTTCACGACTAGCGGGGAATGAGCAGTTCTTC.

This rearrangement joins TRBV5-8 to TRBJ2-3, with TRBD2 as a possible D gene (5 bases). The V gene's germline CDR1 is SGHTS and CDR2 YDEGEE. Trimming removed 4 bases from V and 2 bases from J, with 14 bases in between. This CDR3 has 15 amino acids. The DNA for the CDR3 is TGTGCCAGCAGCCCACTAGGTAGCGTCACAGATACGCAGTATTTT. This encodes CASSPLGSVTDTQYF.

V is TRBV6-1 and J is TRBJ2-7; D may be TRBD2 (6 bases). Germline loops: CDR1 MNHNS, CDR2 SASEGT. V lost 4 bases and J lost 1, with 11 bases in between. The CDR3 has 14 amino acids. CDR3 sequence: CASSATGGSYEQYF. DNA for the CDR3: TGTGCCAGCAGTGCGACCGGGGGATCCTACGAGCAGTACTTC.

This clonotype was observed a handful of times. The gene calls are TRBV25-1 and TRBJ1-1; unclear D gene. This CDR3 is built from 15 residues. V dropped 1 base and J dropped 0 bases, with 9 bases sitting between them. The germline V gene has CDR1 MGHDK and CDR2 SYGVNS. The CDR3 protein is CASSEFSGLNTEAFF. The CDR3 nucleotides read TGTGCCAGCAGTGAATTCTCAGGATTGAACACTGAAGCTTTCTTT.

This clonotype was detected a few times. V is TRBV5-8 and J is TRBJ2-3; TRBD2 matches at 10 bases. The germline CDR1 and CDR2 sequences are SGHTS and YDEGEE. V was pared by 0 bases and J by 0 bases, with 4 bases of the junction left unmatched. The CDR3 length is 17 residues. The CDR3 DNA reads as TGTGCCAGCAGCTTGGTTCTAGCGGGGGCTAGCACAGATACGCAGTATTTT. This translates into CASSLVLAGASTDTQYF.

This clonotype was seen only a few times. The chain couples TRBV15 to TRBJ2-2; a weak D match, TRBD2 (6 bases). Germline loops: CDR1 LNHNV, CDR2 YYDKDF (reference sequence). With 10 bases removed from V and 8 bases from J, the gap between germline ends came to 17 bases. The CDR3 extends over 13 amino acids. This chain's CDR3 is CAIRDFLEGELFF. For the CDR3, the DNA is TGTGCCATCCGGGACTTCCTGGAAGGGGAGCTGTTTTTT.

The chain carries TRBV4-2 and TRBJ2-3; maybe TRBD1 (7 bases). The germline V gene encodes CDR1 LGHNA and CDR2 YNFKEQ. This CDR3 is 15 amino acids long. V was cut by 4 bases and J by 2 bases, with 13 bases left in between. The CDR3: CASSPGQDYTDTQYF. In DNA form, the CDR3 reads TGTGCCAGCAGCCCCGGACAGGACTACACAGATACGCAGTATTTT.

The chain carries TRBV5-1 and TRBJ2-7; D call uncertain. Germline V lookup: CDR1 SGHRS, CDR2 YFSETQ. This CDR3 has 17 residues. V was shortened by 3 bases and J by 0 bases, with 19 bases between the two germline ends. The CDR3 DNA sequence: TGCGCCAGCAGCTCACCTGACGGGTTTGACTTCTCCTACGAGCAGTACTTC. This translates into CASSSPDGFDFSYEQYF.

This chain uses TRBV5-6 with TRBJ1-1; no clear D. The V gene's germline CDR1 is SGHDT and CDR2 YYEEEE. This CDR3 spans 12 amino acids. V lost 4 bases to trimming and J lost 6 bases, with 10 bases between them. CDR3 loop: CASSRIGPEAFF. CDR3 DNA sequence: TGTGCCAGCAGCCGGATAGGACCTGAAGCTTTCTTT.

This clonotype was recorded a few times. The rearrangement joins TRBV20-1 to TRBJ2-4; D uncertain. This CDR3 contains 13 residues. From germline, CDR1 is DFQATT and CDR2 SNEGSKA (reference sequence). V lost 6 bases to trimming and J lost 0 bases, with 9 bases between them. The CDR3 reads CSAQDSAKNIQYF. In DNA form, the CDR3 reads TGCAGTGCGCAAGACTCAGCCAAAAACATTCAGTACTTC.

There are a few counts of this clonotype. V gene TRBV20-1 combines with J gene TRBJ2-7; D call uncertain. There are 13 residues in the CDR3. The germline V gene has CDR1 DFQATT and CDR2 SNEGSKA (reference sequence). The ends were cut back, 0 bases at V and 0 bases at J, with 6 bases in the middle. The CDR3 sequence: CSARDASSYEQYF. The CDR3 DNA reads TGCAGTGCTAGAGATGCTAGCTCCTACGAGCAGTACTTC.

J is TRBJ1-2 and V is TRBV5-5; D may be TRBD1 (5 bases). V was pared by 2 bases and J by 2 bases, with 16 bases between. The germline V gene encodes CDR1 SGHKS and CDR2 YYEKEE (reference sequence). CDR3 length: 16 residues. The DNA for the CDR3 is TGTGCCAGCAGCTTCCTCGGAGCAGGGCCCAACTATGGCTACACCTTC. It is translated as CASSFLGAGPNYGYTF.

This clonotype has at least ten counts. The gene calls are TRBV18 and TRBJ1-5, with 8 bases aligning to TRBD1. Germline V gene data show CDR1 as KGHSH and CDR2 as LQKENI. With 2 bases clipped from V and 6 bases from J, the junction kept 6 bases outside the gene matches. This CDR3 is 15 amino acids long. CDR3 sequence (DNA): TGTGCCAGCTCACCAAGCCAGGGGGCCGGTCAGCCCCAGCATTTT. It translates to CASSPSQGAGQPQHF.

V gene TRBV20-1 combines with J gene TRBJ1-5, with D uncertain. Trimming shortened V by 7 bases and J by 0 bases, and 7 bases separated the two germline ends. The CDR3 totals 12 residues. Germline-derived CDR1 and CDR2 are DFQATT and SNEGSKA (reference sequence). CDR3 loop: CSGSYSNQPQHF. The CDR3, as DNA: TGCAGTGGATCTTATAGCAATCAGCCCCAGCATTTT.

The chain employs TRBV11-3 and TRBJ2-2; TRBD2 is a possible D gene (5 bases). Germline V gene data show CDR1 as SGHNT and CDR2 as YENEEA. The CDR3 runs to 15 residues. The V and J ends lost 2 bases and 0 bases respectively, with 7 bases between them. CDR3 bases: TGTGCCAGCAGCTTATTAGCGCCGAACACCGGGGAGCTGTTTTTT. Amino acid sequence: CASSLLAPNTGELFF.

This sequence joins TRBV6-1 and TRBJ1-2; D remains unclear. The CDR3 covers 13 residues. In germline, CDR1 is MNHNS, CDR2 SASEGT. V lost 2 bases to trimming and J lost 5 bases, with 9 bases between them. The CDR3 reads CASSERTVYGYTF. DNA of the CDR3: TGTGCCAGCAGTGAACGGACGGTTTATGGCTACACCTTC.

The chain employs TRBV3-1 and TRBJ1-1; the D is unclear. Trimming removed 3 bases from V and 0 bases from J, with 11 bases in between. Germline V gene lookup returns CDR1 LGHDT and CDR2 YNNKEL (reference sequence). The CDR3 consists of 15 residues. CDR3 nucleotide sequence: TGTGCCAGCAGCCATGATAGGCGGCTGAACACTGAAGCTTTCTTT. Protein product: CASSHDRRLNTEAFF. Combining the CDR3 with reference TRBV3-1 and TRBJ1-1 gives the whole variable domain DTAVSQTPKYLVTQMGNDKSIKCEQNLGHDTMYWYKQDSKKFLKIMFSYNNKELIINETVPNRFSPKSPDKAHLNLHINSLELGDSAVYFCASSHDRRLNTEAFFGQGTRLTVV.

Only a few counts were recorded for this clonotype. This chain links TRBV6-5 with TRBJ2-3; 7 nucleotides match TRBD2. The length of the CDR3 is 15 residues. Germline V gives CDR1 MNHEY, CDR2 SVGAGI. J gave up 1 base and V 2 bases, and 3 bases lay outside the gene matches. CDR3 in amino acids: CASSYLLAGTDTQYF. CDR3 DNA: TGTGCCAGCAGTTACCTGCTAGCGGGCACAGATACGCAGTATTTT.